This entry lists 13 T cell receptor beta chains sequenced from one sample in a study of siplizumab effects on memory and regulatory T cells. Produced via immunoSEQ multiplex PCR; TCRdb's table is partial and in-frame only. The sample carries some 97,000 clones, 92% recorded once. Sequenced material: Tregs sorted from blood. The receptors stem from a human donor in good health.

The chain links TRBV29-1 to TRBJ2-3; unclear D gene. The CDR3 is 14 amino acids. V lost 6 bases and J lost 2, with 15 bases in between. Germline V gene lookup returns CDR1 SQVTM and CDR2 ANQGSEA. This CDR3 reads CSVTKPRSTDTQYF. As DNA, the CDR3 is TGCAGCGTGACCAAACCGCGATCCACAGATACGCAGTATTTT.

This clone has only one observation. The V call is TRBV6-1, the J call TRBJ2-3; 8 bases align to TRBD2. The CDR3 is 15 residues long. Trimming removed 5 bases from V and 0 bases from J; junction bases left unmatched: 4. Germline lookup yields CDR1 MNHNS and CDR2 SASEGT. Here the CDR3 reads CASSPTSGSTDTQYF. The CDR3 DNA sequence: TGTGCCAGCAGTCCCACTAGCGGAAGCACAGATACGCAGTATTTT.

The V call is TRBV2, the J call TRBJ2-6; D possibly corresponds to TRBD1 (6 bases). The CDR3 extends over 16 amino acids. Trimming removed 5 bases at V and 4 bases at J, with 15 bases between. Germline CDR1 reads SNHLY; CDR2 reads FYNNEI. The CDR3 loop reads CASSLGVGTGANVLTF. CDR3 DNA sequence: TGTGCCAGCAGTTTAGGCGTCGGGACAGGGGCCAACGTCCTGACTTTC.

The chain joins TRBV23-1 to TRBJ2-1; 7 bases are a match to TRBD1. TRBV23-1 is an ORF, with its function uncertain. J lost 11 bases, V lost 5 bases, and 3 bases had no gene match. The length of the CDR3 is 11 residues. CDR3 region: CASSKTGKQFF. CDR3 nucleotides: TGCGCCAGCAGTAAGACAGGGAAGCAGTTCTTC.

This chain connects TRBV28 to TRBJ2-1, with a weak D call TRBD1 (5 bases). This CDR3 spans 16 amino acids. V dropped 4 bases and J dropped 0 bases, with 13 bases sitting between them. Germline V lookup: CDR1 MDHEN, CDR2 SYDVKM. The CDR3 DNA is TGTGCCAGCAGTTCCACGACAGCGAGCTCCTACAATGAGCAGTTCTTC. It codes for CASSSTTASSYNEQFF.

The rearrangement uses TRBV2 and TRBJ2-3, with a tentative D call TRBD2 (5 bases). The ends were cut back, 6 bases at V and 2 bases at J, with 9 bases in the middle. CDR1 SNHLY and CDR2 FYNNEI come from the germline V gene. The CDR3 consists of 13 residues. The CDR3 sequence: CASRRRPTDTQYF. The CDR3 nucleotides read TGTGCCAGCAGACGGAGGCCCACAGATACGCAGTATTTT.

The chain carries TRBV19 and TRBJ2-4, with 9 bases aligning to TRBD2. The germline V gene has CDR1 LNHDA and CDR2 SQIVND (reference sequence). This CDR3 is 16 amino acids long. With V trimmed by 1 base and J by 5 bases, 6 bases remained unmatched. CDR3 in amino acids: CASSIGLAGNQNIQYF. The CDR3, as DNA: TGTGCCAGTAGTATAGGGCTAGCGGGAAACCAAAACATTCAGTACTTC. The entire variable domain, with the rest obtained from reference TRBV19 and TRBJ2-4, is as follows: DGGITQSPKYLFRKEGQNVTLSCEQNLNHDAMYWYRQDPGQGLRLIYYSQIVNDFQKGDIAEGYSVSREKKESFPLTVTSAQKNPTAFYLCASSIGLAGNQNIQYFGAGTRLSVL.

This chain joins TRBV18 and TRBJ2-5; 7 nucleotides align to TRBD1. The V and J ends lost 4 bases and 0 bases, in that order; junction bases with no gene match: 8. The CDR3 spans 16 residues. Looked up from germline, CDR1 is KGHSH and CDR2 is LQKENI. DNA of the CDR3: TGTGCCAGCTCACTGACAGGGCGTCCGTACCAAGAGACCCAGTACTTC. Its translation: CASSLTGRPYQETQYF.

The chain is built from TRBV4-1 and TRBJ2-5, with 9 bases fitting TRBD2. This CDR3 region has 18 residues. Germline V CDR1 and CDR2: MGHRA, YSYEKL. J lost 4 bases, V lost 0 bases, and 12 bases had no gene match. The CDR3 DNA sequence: TGCGCCAGCAGCCAAGAGCCCAGGGCGGGAGGGCCCCGAGAGACCCAGTACTTC. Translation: CASSQEPRAGGPRETQYF.

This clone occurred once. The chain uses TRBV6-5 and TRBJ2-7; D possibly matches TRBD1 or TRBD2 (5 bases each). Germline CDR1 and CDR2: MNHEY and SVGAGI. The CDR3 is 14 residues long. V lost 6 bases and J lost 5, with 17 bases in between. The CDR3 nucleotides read TGTGCCAGCAGCCGTGGGACCCGACTAAACGAGCAGTACTTC. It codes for CASSRGTRLNEQYF.

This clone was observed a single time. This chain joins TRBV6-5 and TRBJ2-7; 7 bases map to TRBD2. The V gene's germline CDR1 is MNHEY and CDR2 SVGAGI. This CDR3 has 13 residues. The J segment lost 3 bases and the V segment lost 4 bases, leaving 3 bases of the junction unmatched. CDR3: CASSSTGGYEQYF. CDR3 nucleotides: TGTGCCAGCAGTTCCACGGGGGGCTACGAGCAGTACTTC.

The CDR3 sequence: CASSLSEGFGYGYTF. CDR3 DNA: TGTGCCAGCAGTTTATCTGAGGGGTTTGGCTATGGCTACACCTTC. The chain carries TRBV27 and TRBJ1-2, with D tentatively TRBD1 (5 bases). Trimming shortened V by 0 bases and J by 4 bases, and 12 bases separated the two germline ends. This CDR3 comprises 15 residues. Germline V gives CDR1 MNHEY, CDR2 SMNVEV (reference sequence).

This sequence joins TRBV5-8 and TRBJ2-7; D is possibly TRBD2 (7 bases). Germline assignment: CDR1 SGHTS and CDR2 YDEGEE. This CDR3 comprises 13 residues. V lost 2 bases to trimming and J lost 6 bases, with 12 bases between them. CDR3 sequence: CASSFRGAREQYF. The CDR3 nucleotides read TGTGCCAGCAGCTTCCGGGGGGCGCGCGAGCAGTACTTC.